The TCR beta chain described here comes from a study of Ad26.COV2.S vaccination and SARS-CoV-2 variants. The study, taken as a whole, reports: Measurements of TCR breadth and depth may have given underestimates of the total T cell responses. Vaccine recipients had higher spike-specific TCR breadth than placebo recipients.

Note on this clone: As yet, its antigen is unknown.

This sample's treatment: around 19 received Ad26.COV2.S at low or high dose, single or two shots; 5 received placebo; per-sample allocation not given. Collection of samples fell on day 63 after the first vaccine or placebo injection. An 18-55-year-old adult in Boston served as donor. Spike of the Wuhan-strain SARS-CoV-2 was expressed by an Ad26 vector, which formed the vaccine. Assay: immunoSEQ multiplex PCR; the TCRdb copy retains only in-frame clones and omits some. The data contain a few hundred thousand clones, around nine tenths of them seen just once; the ten biggest clones take up about 3.4%. Sequences were derived from peripheral blood, sampled in a trial of Ad26.COV2.S vaccine versus placebo. The receptor's source is a person between 18 and 65 years old who received the Ad26.COV2.S COVID-19 vaccine or a placebo.

CDR3 bases: TGTGCCAGCAGCCCCCCCGACCAGGGAGAGCGGGCGTACTACAATGAGCAGTTCTTC. This gives the protein CASSPPDQGERAYYNEQFF. The chain employs TRBV13 and TRBJ2-1, with D maybe TRBD2 (6 bases). The CDR3 is 19 amino acids. V was shortened by 5 bases and J by 3 bases, with 26 bases between the two germline ends. Germline V gene data show CDR1 as PRHDT and CDR2 as FYEKMQ (reference sequence). The full variable domain, in which reference TRBV13 and TRBJ2-1 provide the parts outside the CDR3, is AAGVIQSPRHLIKEKRETATLKCYPIPRHDTVYWYQQGPGQDPQFLISFYEKMQSDKGSIPDRFSAQQFSDYHSELNMSSLELGDSALYFCASSPPDQGERAYYNEQFFGPGTRLTVL.